This TCR beta chain derives from a study of T cell responses to AZD1222 COVID-19 vaccine. The method was immunoSEQ multiplex PCR; TCRdb's version includes in-frame clones alone and lacks a portion of them. Counted here are 90,000 to 150,000 clones, roughly 90% occurring once; the ten biggest clones make up 4.4%. Overall study results and limits: Most donors were white British and more were female, and clonal diversity was possibly underestimated. It was only after the peak T cell response that any repertoires were sampled.

On this clone: Its antigen is undetermined.

This receptor was taken from an adult in good health. The sample in question was peripheral blood, obtained on day 0 of AZD1222 vaccination.

DNA for the CDR3: TGTGCCAGCAGTTACGGGACAGACCGCAATCAGCCCCAGCATTTT. Residues: CASSYGTDRNQPQHF. The chain combines TRBV6-2 or TRBV6-3 with TRBJ1-5; 7 bases are shared with TRBD1. Germline V gene data show CDR1 as MNHEY and CDR2 as SVGEGT. The V and J ends lost 2 bases and 2 bases, in that order; junction bases with no gene match: 3. The CDR3 has 15 residues.